The rows below give T cell receptor beta chains drawn from one sample of a study of blood T cell repertoires in COVID-19. Profiling relied on immunoSEQ multiplex PCR, and the TCRdb table lists in-frame clones only, not all of them. The repertoire consists of some 45,000 clones, with more than 80% occurring once and the leading ten covering 8% to 10%. Specimen: peripheral blood. These receptors all come from an elderly man in a cohort sampled during active COVID-19. Both conserved end residues are part of each CDR3. The D gene is left open where the match is weak. Size is omitted from some rows. Given values are once, few, many or a class for expanded clones.

>TRBJ2-5|.|TRBD1|TRBV6-1
CASSEQGVGAQYF
TGTGCCAGCAGTGAACAGGGGGTCGGGGCCCAGTACTTC
>TRBJ1-1|few|.|TRBV6-5
CASNRLGRGFF
TGTGCCAGCAACCGACTCGGAAGGGGTTTCTTT
>TRBJ1-4|.|TRBD1|TRBV28
CASSGTGNDEKLFF
TGTGCCAGCAGCGGGACAGGGAATGATGAAAAACTGTTTTTT
>TRBJ2-7|.|.|TRBV6-6
CASEATTYEQYF
TGTGCCAGCGAAGCTACCACCTACGAGCAGTACTTC
>TRBJ1-4|.|TRBD1|TRBV5-1
CASSLDRVGEKLFF
TGCGCCAGCAGCTTAGACAGGGTAGGGGAAAAACTGTTTTTT
>TRBJ1-1|.|.|TRBV5-1
CASREGSNTEAFF
TGCGCCAGCAGAGAGGGATCGAACACTGAAGCTTTCTTT
>TRBJ1-2|.|.|TRBV7-6
CASSLGQMGYGYTF
TGTGCCAGCAGCTTAGGACAGATGGGCTATGGCTACACCTTC
>TRBJ1-5|.|TRBD1|TRBV28
CASSRPDRESNQPQHF
TGTGCCAGCAGTCGCCCGGACAGGGAATCCAATCAGCCCCAGCATTTT
>TRBJ1-1|few|.|TRBV7-8
CASSLAQGRAAFF
TGTGCCAGCAGCTTAGCTCAGGGTCGGGCGGCTTTCTTT
>TRBJ1-2|once|.|TRBV28
CATSRTDGYTF
TGTGCCACCTCTCGGACAGATGGCTACACCTTC
>TRBJ2-2|.|TRBD1|TRBV5-1
CASTISTGYTGELFF
TGCGCCAGCACCATATCGACAGGGTACACCGGGGAGCTGTTTTTT
>TRBJ2-1|.|TRBD2|TRBV28
CASSPLGRGISYNEQFF
TGTGCCAGCAGTCCCCTCGGGCGGGGGATATCCTACAATGAGCAGTTCTTC
>TRBJ1-2|.|.|TRBV7-8
CASSLANRGGGYGYTF
TGTGCCAGCAGCTTAGCGAATAGGGGTGGTGGCTATGGCTACACCTTC
>TRBJ2-6|.|.|TRBV6-4
CASSDSSVSGANVLTF
TGTGCCAGCAGTGACTCGAGCGTCTCTGGGGCCAACGTCCTGACTTTC
>TRBJ2-7|.|.|TRBV18
CASSQTGHAVYEQYF
TGTGCCAGCTCACAGACGGGACACGCAGTCTACGAGCAGTACTTC